These 9 T cell receptor beta chains originate from one sample sequenced in a study of blood T cell repertoires in COVID-19. Only in-frame clones appear in the TCRdb table, and some are missing; sequencing was by immunoSEQ multiplex PCR. The sample lists roughly 21,000 clones; about four fifths were seen once. Sequenced sample: peripheral blood. The receptors derive from a human donor in a cohort sampled during active COVID-19.

V and J are TRBV20-1 and TRBJ2-7, with D possibly TRBD2 on 5 matching bases. V was shortened by 6 bases and J by 6 bases, with 12 bases between the two germline ends. The CDR3 runs 11 residues. The germline gives CDR1 DFQATT, CDR2 SNEGSKA (reference sequence). The CDR3 here is CSARSGFEQYF. DNA of the CDR3: TGCAGTGCACGAAGCGGCTTCGAGCAGTACTTC.

The rearrangement links TRBV9 to TRBJ2-1, with 9 bases lining up with TRBD2. Germline V lookup: CDR1 SGDLS, CDR2 YYNGEE. Losses at the gene ends were 0 bases for V and 2 bases for J; bases not matched to a gene: 9. The CDR3 is made up of 18 amino acids. CDR3 in DNA: TGTGCCAGCAGCGTAGGGGTCATCGCGGGGGGGCCCTACAATGAGCAGTTCTTC. Its translation: CASSVGVIAGGPYNEQFF.

V gene TRBV4-1 combines with J gene TRBJ1-5; no firm D call. CDR1 is MGHRA and CDR2 is YSYEKL in the germline V gene. This CDR3 contains 17 residues. The V end lost 0 bases, the J end lost 2 bases, and 14 bases lay between the germline ends. The CDR3 loop reads CASSQESPSVGNQPQHF. CDR3 nucleotide sequence: TGCGCCAGCAGCCAAGAGAGTCCGTCGGTGGGCAATCAGCCCCAGCATTTT.

V is TRBV12-5 and J is TRBJ2-3; D is perhaps TRBD2 (6 bases). Trimming removed 6 bases from V and 0 bases from J, with 22 bases in between. CDR3 length: 18 residues. From germline, CDR1 is LGHNT and CDR2 FRNRAP. CDR3 in amino acids: CASGEGQRAGASTDTQYF. CDR3 coding DNA: TGTGCTAGTGGGGAGGGGCAAAGAGCAGGTGCTAGCACAGATACGCAGTATTTT.

The chain's CDR3 is CASSLDRGLGQPQHF. In nucleotides, the CDR3 is TGCGCCAGCAGCTTGGACAGGGGGCTAGGTCAGCCCCAGCATTTT. V and J are TRBV5-1 and TRBJ1-5, with 9 bases aligning to TRBD1. The germline V gene encodes CDR1 SGHRS and CDR2 YFSETQ. The CDR3 totals 15 residues. V trimming: 0 bases; J trimming: 6 bases; junction bases outside the gene matches: 4.

The gene calls are TRBV18 and TRBJ1-4; 8 positions agree with TRBD1. Per germline, CDR1 KGHSH and CDR2 LQKENI. J was trimmed by 8 bases and V by 0 bases; bases with no gene match: 5. This CDR3 spans 15 amino acids. CDR3 nucleotide sequence: TGTGCCAGCTCACCACCAGGACAGGGCGGCGAAAAACTGTTTTTT. Protein product: CASSPPGQGGEKLFF.

The CDR3 coding sequence is TGTGCCTGGAGTGGGGGGGAAGCTCAGTTCTTC. It encodes CAWSGGEAQFF. The chain has TRBV30 and TRBJ2-1, with a tentative D call TRBD2 (6 bases). The germline V and J ends were trimmed by 1 base and 13 bases, with 11 bases remaining between them. This CDR3 has 11 amino acids. The germline gives CDR1 GTSNPN, CDR2 SVGIG (reference sequence).

The chain recombines TRBV4-1 with TRBJ1-4, with TRBD1 as a possible D gene (6 bases). V dropped 5 bases and J dropped 3 bases, with 22 bases sitting between them. There are 18 residues in the CDR3. Germline V gene sequence: CDR1 MGHRA, CDR2 YSYEKL. Here the CDR3 reads CASSKTRAGAGANEKLFF. CDR3 sequence (DNA): TGCGCCAGCAGCAAAACTAGGGCAGGGGCGGGGGCTAATGAAAAACTGTTTTTT.

This clone occurred a few times. The rearrangement links TRBV3-1 (or the pseudogene TRBV3-2) to TRBJ2-1; D perhaps matches TRBD1 (6 bases). In germline, CDR1 is LGHDT, CDR2 YNNKEL (reference sequence). V was pared by 1 base and J by 5 bases, with 12 bases between. The CDR3 contains 15 residues. The CDR3 nucleotides are TGTGCCAGCAGCCAAGCAGGGGCTCCCAACAATGAGCAGTTCTTC. It yields the protein CASSQAGAPNNEQFF.